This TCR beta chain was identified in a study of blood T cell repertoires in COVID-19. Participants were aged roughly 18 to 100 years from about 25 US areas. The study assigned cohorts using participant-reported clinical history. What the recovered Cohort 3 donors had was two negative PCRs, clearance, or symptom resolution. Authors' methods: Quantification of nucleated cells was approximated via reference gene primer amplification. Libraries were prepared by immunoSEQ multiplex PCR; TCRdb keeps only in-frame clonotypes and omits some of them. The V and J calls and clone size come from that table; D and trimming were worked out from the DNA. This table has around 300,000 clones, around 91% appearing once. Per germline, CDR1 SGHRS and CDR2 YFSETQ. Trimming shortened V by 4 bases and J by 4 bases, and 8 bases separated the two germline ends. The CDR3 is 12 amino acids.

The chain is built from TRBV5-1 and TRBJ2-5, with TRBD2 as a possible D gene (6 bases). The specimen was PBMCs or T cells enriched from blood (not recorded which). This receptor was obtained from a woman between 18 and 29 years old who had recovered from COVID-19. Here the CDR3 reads CASSTGGETQYF. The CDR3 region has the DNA TGCGCCAGCAGCACCGGGGGAGAGACCCAGTACTTC.